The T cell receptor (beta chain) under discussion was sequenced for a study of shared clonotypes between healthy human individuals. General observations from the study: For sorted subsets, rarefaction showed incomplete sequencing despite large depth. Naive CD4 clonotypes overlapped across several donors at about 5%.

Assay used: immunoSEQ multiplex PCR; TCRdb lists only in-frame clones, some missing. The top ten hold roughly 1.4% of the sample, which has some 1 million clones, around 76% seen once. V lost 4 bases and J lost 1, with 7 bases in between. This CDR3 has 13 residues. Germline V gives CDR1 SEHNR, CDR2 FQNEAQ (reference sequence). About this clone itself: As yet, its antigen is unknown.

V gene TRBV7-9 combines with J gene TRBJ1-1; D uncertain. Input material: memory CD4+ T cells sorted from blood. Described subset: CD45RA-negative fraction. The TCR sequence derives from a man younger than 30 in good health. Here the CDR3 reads CASSWSENTEAFF. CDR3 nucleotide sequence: TGTGCCAGCAGCTGGAGCGAGAACACTGAAGCTTTCTTT.